These T cell receptor beta chains were read from a single sample in a study of blood T cell repertoires in COVID-19. Profiling relied on immunoSEQ multiplex PCR, and the TCRdb table lists in-frame clones only, not all of them. The sample contains approximately 100,000 clones, 85% of which appear only once. The specimen sequenced was peripheral blood. The receptors stem from a woman aged 70-85 years with active or convalescent COVID-19. The CDR3 runs from the conserved cysteine through the conserved F or W. The order of the fields is J gene, D gene, CDR3 length, clone size, V gene, CDR3 DNA, CDR3 protein. The D gene is left open where the match is weak. Not all rows give a size; the values are once, few, many and, for expanded clones, a class.

TRBJ1-5,.,14,.,TRBV4-3,TGCGCCAGCAGCCAAGATGCGGGTAATCAGCCCCAGCATTTT,CASSQDAGNQPQHF
TRBJ1-1,TRBD1,16,.,TRBV3-1/TRBV3-2,TGTGCCAGCAGCCGGGAAGCCGGGACAGGGAACACTGAAGCTTTCTTT,CASSREAGTGNTEAFF
TRBJ2-5,.,15,.,TRBV7-9,TGTGCCAGCAGCGCGGGACTCCCCGGCCGAGAGACCCAGTACTTC,CASSAGLPGRETQYF
TRBJ2-1,TRBD1,16,.,TRBV5-1,TGCGCCAGCAGCGGCGGCGGGACAGGGAACTACAATGAGCAGTTCTTC,CASSGGGTGNYNEQFF
TRBJ2-7,.,14,once,TRBV6-5,TGTGCCAGCAGGACCCGGGGAGGTCCCTACGAGCAGTACTTC,CASRTRGGPYEQYF
TRBJ2-2,.,14,.,TRBV15,TGTGCCACCAGCGGGATAGGGAGCACCGGGGAGCTGTTTTTT,CATSGIGSTGELFF
TRBJ1-3,.,15,.,TRBV10-3,TGTGCCATCAGTAAAACAGGGAGCTCTGGAAACACCATATATTTT,CAISKTGSSGNTIYF
TRBJ1-3,.,15,.,TRBV11-2,TGTGCCAGCAGTTCGCAGAGGGTGTCCGGAAACACCATATATTTT,CASSSQRVSGNTIYF
TRBJ2-1,TRBD2,14,few,TRBV10-3,TGTGCCATCAGGATGACTAGCGGGAACAATGAGCAGTTCTTC,CAIRMTSGNNEQFF
TRBJ1-6,TRBD1,15,.,TRBV5-4,TGTGCCAGCAGCACCCGGGACAGGGTAAATTCACCCCTCCACTTT,CASSTRDRVNSPLHF
TRBJ1-1,.,12,few,TRBV30,TGTGCCTGGAGCGCGAGGGGGACTGAAGCTTTCTTT,CAWSARGTEAFF
TRBJ1-2,TRBD1,13,few,TRBV7-2,TGTGCCAGCAGCGGAACAGGGGGCGAAGGCTACACCTTC,CASSGTGGEGYTF
TRBJ1-5,.,16,.,TRBV5-6,TGTGCCAGCAGCTATAAGAGAAGCTATAGCAATCAGCCCCAGCATTTT,CASSYKRSYSNQPQHF
TRBJ1-4,.,11,few,TRBV29-1,TGCAGCGCTGAAGGAAGGGGAAAACTGTTTTTT,CSAEGRGKLFF
TRBJ2-3,.,16,.,TRBV7-2,TGTGCCAGCAGCTTTAATGGACAGTCTAGCACAGATACGCAGTATTTT,CASSFNGQSSTDTQYF
TRBJ2-7,.,13,.,TRBV5-6,TGTGCCAGCAGCTTGGACAGGGTTAACGAGCAGTACTTC,CASSLDRVNEQYF
TRBJ2-5,.,14,.,TRBV19,TGTGCCAGTAGTCCCACGGGGGGCGCGGAGACCCAGTACTTC,CASSPTGGAETQYF
TRBJ1-2,.,14,few,TRBV28,TGTGCCAGCAGTGGGGACTCTCTCCGCTATGGCTACACCTTC,CASSGDSLRYGYTF
TRBJ1-2,TRBD1,15,.,TRBV7-8,TGTGCCAGCAGCCAAGGGGTAGGGGGCAACTATGGCTACACCTTC,CASSQGVGGNYGYTF
TRBJ1-5,.,13,.,TRBV29-1,TGCAGCGTGCAGGCGTTTAGCAATCAGCCCCAGCATTTT,CSVQAFSNQPQHF
TRBJ1-3,.,16,.,TRBV9,TGTGCCAGCAGCGTAGAGCCGGGAGCTTTAGGAAACACCATATATTTT,CASSVEPGALGNTIYF
TRBJ1-5,TRBD1,16,.,TRBV2,TGTGCCAGCAGTGGAGGGGGCGGGGGGCAAGGTCAGCCCCAGCATTTT,CASSGGGGGQGQPQHF
TRBJ1-3,.,13,once,TRBV7-9,TGTGCCAGCAGCTTAATGTCCGGGAACACCATATATTTT,CASSLMSGNTIYF
TRBJ2-1,.,16,.,TRBV7-8,TGTGCCAGCATACCTAGAACGGCAGGACTTCTCTTTGAGCAGTTCTTC,CASIPRTAGLLFEQFF
TRBJ1-2,TRBD1,17,few,TRBV3-1/TRBV3-2,TGTGCCAGCAGCCAAGATACCGCACAGGGGGCTTACTATGGCTACACCTTC,CASSQDTAQGAYYGYTF
TRBJ1-3,.,16,.,TRBV7-9,TGTGCCAGCAGCCGCGACAGCTTACGCTCTGGAAACACCATATATTTT,CASSRDSLRSGNTIYF
TRBJ1-1,TRBD1,14,.,TRBV7-8,TGTGCCAGCAGCCGAAATACAGGGGGGACTGAAGCTTTCTTT,CASSRNTGGTEAFF
TRBJ2-7,TRBD2,16,.,TRBV4-2,TGTGCCAGCAGCCAAGAGGGGCGGCGGGGGTCCTACGAGCAGTACTTC,CASSQEGRRGSYEQYF
TRBJ2-5,TRBD2,12,.,TRBV28,TGTGCCAGCAGTTTGGTAGCGGGGACCCAGTACTTC,CASSLVAGTQYF
TRBJ2-1,TRBD2,14,.,TRBV24-1,TGTGCCACGAGCCTCCCGGGAGGGCTTGGTGAGCAGTTCTTC,CATSLPGGLGEQFF
TRBJ1-2,.,15,.,TRBV4-3,TGCGCCAGCAGCCAAGATCGGACAGATAACTATGGCTACACCTTC,CASSQDRTDNYGYTF